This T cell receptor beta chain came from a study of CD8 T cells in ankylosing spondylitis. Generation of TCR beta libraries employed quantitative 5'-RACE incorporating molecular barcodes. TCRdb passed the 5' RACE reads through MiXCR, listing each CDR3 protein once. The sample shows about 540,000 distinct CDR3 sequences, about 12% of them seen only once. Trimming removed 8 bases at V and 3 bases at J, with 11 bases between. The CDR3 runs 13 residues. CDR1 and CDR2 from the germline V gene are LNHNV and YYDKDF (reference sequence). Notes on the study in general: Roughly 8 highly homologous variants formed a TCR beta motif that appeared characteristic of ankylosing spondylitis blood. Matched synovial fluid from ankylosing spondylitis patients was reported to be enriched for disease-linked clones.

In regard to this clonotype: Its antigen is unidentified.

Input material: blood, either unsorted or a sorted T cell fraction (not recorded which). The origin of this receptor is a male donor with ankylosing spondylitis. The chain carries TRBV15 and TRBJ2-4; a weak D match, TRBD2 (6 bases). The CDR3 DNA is TGTGCCACCCGGCTCGGGGGCAAAAACATTCAGTACTTC. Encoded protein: CATRLGGKNIQYF. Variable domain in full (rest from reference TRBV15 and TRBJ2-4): DAMVIQNPRYQVTQFGKPVTLSCSQTLNHNVMYWYQQKSSQAPKLLFHYYDKDFNNEADTPDNFQSRRPNTSFCFLDIRSPGLGDTAMYLCATRLGGKNIQYFGAGTRLSVL.